This entry lists 6 T cell receptor beta chains sequenced from one sample in a study of T-cell memory formation after mild COVID-19. From the 5' RACE reads, TCRdb called clonotypes with MiXCR, one entry per CDR3 protein. The sample records roughly 50,000 distinct CDR3 sequences, less than 15% being singletons. The sample was PBMCs or a T cell subset sorted from them (not recorded which). These receptors came from a man younger than 30 who had mild COVID-19 (a few samples of this study predate the infection). Cell type and time point are not known.

The J gene is TRBJ2-7, the V gene TRBV7-6; TRBD1 might be the D (6 bases). This CDR3 is built from 17 residues. Germline V gene sequence: CDR1 SGHVS, CDR2 FNYEAQ. The V end lost 0 bases, the J end lost 0 bases, and 15 bases lay between the germline ends. The CDR3 here is CASSLARDRFSSYEQYF. The DNA of the CDR3 is TGTGCCAGCAGCTTAGCGCGAGACAGGTTCAGCTCCTACGAGCAGTACTTC.

The sample holds many counts of this clonotype. The CDR3 region has the DNA TGTGCCAGCAGCTTCCTAGCGGAGGAGACCCAGTACTTC. It encodes CASSFLAEETQYF. The chain employs TRBV7-9 and TRBJ2-5; 7 bases fit TRBD2. Germline V CDR1 and CDR2: SEHNR, FQNEAQ (reference sequence). The CDR3 covers 13 residues. V trimming: 3 bases; J trimming: 5 bases; junction bases outside the gene matches: 3.

By sample fraction, this clonotype is large. The chain joins TRBV7-2 to TRBJ2-1, with 15 bases identical to TRBD2. V gave up 1 base and J gave up 8 bases; unmatched junction bases: 18. The CDR3 totals 21 residues. Germline CDR1 is SGHTA and CDR2 is FQGNSA. The CDR3 sequence: CASSLEHPWTSGGGFLDEQFF. The CDR3 DNA reads as TGTGCCAGCAGCTTAGAACACCCTTGGACTAGCGGGGGGGGTTTTCTCGATGAGCAGTTCTTC.

This clonotype was counted a few times. The rearrangement uses TRBV6-2 or TRBV6-3 and TRBJ2-3; the D gene is possibly TRBD2 (5 bases). V lost 4 bases to trimming and J lost 7 bases, with 9 bases between them. The CDR3 has 12 residues. Germline V gene data show CDR1 as MNHEY and CDR2 as SVGEGT. The CDR3 here is CASSSRVHTQYF. The CDR3 DNA is TGTGCCAGCAGTTCGAGGGTCCATACGCAGTATTTT.

This clonotype was observed a handful of times. This chain links TRBV6-6 with TRBJ1-1; D possibly corresponds to TRBD1 (6 bases). CDR3 length: 14 residues. V gave up 2 bases and J gave up 4 bases, with 11 bases separating them. Looked up from germline, CDR1 is MNHNY and CDR2 is SVGAGI (reference sequence). The DNA of the CDR3 is TGTGCCAGCAGTTACACTCAGGGGATCACTGAAGCTTTCTTT. Translation: CASSYTQGITEAFF.

This clonotype has more than one count but fewer than ten. The chain is built from TRBV5-1 and TRBJ2-5, with D possibly matching TRBD1 (5 bases). Germline-derived CDR1 and CDR2 are SGHRS and YFSETQ. This CDR3 has 14 amino acids. The V end was cut by 2 bases, the J end by 5 bases, with 13 bases between. CDR3 residues: CASSFQGEGETQYF. The CDR3 bases are TGCGCCAGCAGCTTCCAAGGGGAAGGGGAGACCCAGTACTTC.